This T cell receptor beta chain was profiled in a study of blood T cell repertoires in COVID-19. The germline gives CDR1 LGHDT, CDR2 YNNKEL (reference sequence). CDR3 length: 19 amino acids. The J segment lost 2 bases and the V segment lost 1 base, leaving 11 bases of the junction unmatched. The data were produced by immunoSEQ multiplex PCR, yet TCRdb's version contains in-frame clones alone and is incomplete. The sample lists roughly 350,000 clones; roughly 89% were seen once. Only one count was recorded for this clone. Input material: peripheral blood. V is TRBV3-1 (or the pseudogene TRBV3-2) and J is TRBJ2-3; 11 positions match TRBD2. The clonotype originates from a woman between 18 and 29 years old who had recovered from COVID-19. The CDR3 loop is CASSQVRRHSGRDTDTQYF. The DNA of the CDR3 is TGTGCCAGCAGCCAAGTCCGAAGACATAGCGGGAGGGACACAGATACGCAGTATTTT.